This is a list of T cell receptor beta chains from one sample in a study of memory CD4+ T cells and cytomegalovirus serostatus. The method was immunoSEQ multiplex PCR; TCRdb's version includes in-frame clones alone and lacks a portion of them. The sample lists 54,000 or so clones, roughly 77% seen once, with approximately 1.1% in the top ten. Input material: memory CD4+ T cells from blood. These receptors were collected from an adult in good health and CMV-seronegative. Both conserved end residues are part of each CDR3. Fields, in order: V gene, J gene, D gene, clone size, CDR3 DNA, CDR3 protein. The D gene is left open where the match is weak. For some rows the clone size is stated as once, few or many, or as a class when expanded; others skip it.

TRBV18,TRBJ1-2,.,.,TGTGCCAGCTCACCCGGAGGGACTAACTATGGCTACACCTTC,CASSPGGTNYGYTF
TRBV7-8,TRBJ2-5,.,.,TGTGCCAGCAGCTTTCCAGGTCAACAGGGATCTCAAGAGACCCAGTACTTC,CASSFPGQQGSQETQYF
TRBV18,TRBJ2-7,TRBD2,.,TGTGCCAGCTCACCCCGCCGTAGCGGGGGCTCCTACGAGCAGTACTTC,CASSPRRSGGSYEQYF
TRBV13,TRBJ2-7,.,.,TGTGCCAGCAGCTTACGGGGATCGCGCGGCTACGAGCAGTACTTC,CASSLRGSRGYEQYF
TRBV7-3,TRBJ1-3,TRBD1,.,TGTGCCAGCAGCCTAACTCCGGGACAGGGAAACACCATATATTTT,CASSLTPGQGNTIYF
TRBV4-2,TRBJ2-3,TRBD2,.,TGTGCCAGCAGCCAAGATGGACTAGCGGGATTGACAGATACGCAGTATTTT,CASSQDGLAGLTDTQYF
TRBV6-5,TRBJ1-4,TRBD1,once,TGTGCCAGCAGCAAGGGACAGCTTAATGAAAAACTGTTTTTT,CASSKGQLNEKLFF
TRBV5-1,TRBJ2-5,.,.,TGCGCCAGCAGCTTGGCGACGGGACGGCAAGAGACCCAGTACTTC,CASSLATGRQETQYF
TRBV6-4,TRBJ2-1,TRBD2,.,TGTGCCAGCAGTGACTTAGCGGGAGCGTACAATGAGCAGTTCTTC,CASSDLAGAYNEQFF
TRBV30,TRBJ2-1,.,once,TGTGCCTTTAGCGGTGACTCCTACAATGAGCAGTTCTTC,CAFSGDSYNEQFF
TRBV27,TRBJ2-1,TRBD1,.,TGTGCCAGCAGTTCCTTCCTCGGGACAGGCAACAATGAGCAGTTCTTC,CASSSFLGTGNNEQFF
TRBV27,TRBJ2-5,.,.,TGTGCCAGCAGTTTACGTTCTCTCGGGCAAGAGACCCAGTACTTC,CASSLRSLGQETQYF
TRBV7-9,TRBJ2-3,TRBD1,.,TGTGCCAGCAGCTTAGGAGACAGGGTCAGCACAGATACGCAGTATTTT,CASSLGDRVSTDTQYF
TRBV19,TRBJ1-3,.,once,TGTGCCAGTAGTGCTCGACTGCGCACCTCTGGAAACACCATATATTTT,CASSARLRTSGNTIYF
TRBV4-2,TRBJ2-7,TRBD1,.,TGTGCCAGCAGCCACGAGGGGACAGAGCCCTACGAGCAGTACTTC,CASSHEGTEPYEQYF
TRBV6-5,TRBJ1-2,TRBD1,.,TGTGCCAGCAGTTACCGGGGACAGGGGGCAGGCTATGGCTACACCTTC,CASSYRGQGAGYGYTF
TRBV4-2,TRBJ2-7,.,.,TGTGCCAGCGAGAAAACAGGCACGGAAGGCGAGCAGTACTTC,CASEKTGTEGEQYF
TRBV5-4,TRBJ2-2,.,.,TGTGCCAGCAGCGGACGCACAGCGAACACCGGGGAGCTGTTTTTT,CASSGRTANTGELFF
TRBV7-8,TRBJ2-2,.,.,TGTGCCAGCAGCTTATACGGGTCTCAATCCACCGGGGAGCTGTTTTTT,CASSLYGSQSTGELFF
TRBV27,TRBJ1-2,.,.,TGTGCCAGCAGAGTGGGAGGGGCTAACTATGGCTACACCTTC,CASRVGGANYGYTF
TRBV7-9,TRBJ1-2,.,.,TGTGCCAGCAGCAACCCCGGGGGTGCAGTAAATGGCTACACCTTC,CASSNPGGAVNGYTF
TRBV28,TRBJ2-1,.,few,TGTGCCAGCAGTTTATTTCAGTACAATGAGCAGTTCTTC,CASSLFQYNEQFF
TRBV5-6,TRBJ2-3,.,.,TGTGCCAGCAGCTTTACCTCACAGTTGCGGGGATCAGATACGCAGTATTTT,CASSFTSQLRGSDTQYF
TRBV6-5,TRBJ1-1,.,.,TGTGCCAGCAGTTACTCTGAGAACACTGAAGCTTTCTTT,CASSYSENTEAFF
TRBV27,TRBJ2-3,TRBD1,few,TGTGCCAGCAGTCCCACAGGGGTAGCGCAGTATTTT,CASSPTGVAQYF
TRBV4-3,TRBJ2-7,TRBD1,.,TGCGCCAGCAGCCAAGCTGGGACAGGGGGCTACGAGCAGTACTTC,CASSQAGTGGYEQYF
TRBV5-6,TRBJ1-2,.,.,TGTGCCAGCAGCTTGGCCGGCGATGGCTACACCTTC,CASSLAGDGYTF
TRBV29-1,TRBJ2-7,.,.,TGCAGCGTTGAAGATCTGATGCAGGGTCAGCAGTACTTC,CSVEDLMQGQQYF
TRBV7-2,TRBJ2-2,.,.,TGTGCCAGCAGCTTGGCAGGGATGGGCACCGGGGAGCTGTTTTTT,CASSLAGMGTGELFF
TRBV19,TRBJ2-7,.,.,TGTGCCAGTAGTATATCTGGGAGTCAACCCTACGAGCAGTACTTC,CASSISGSQPYEQYF
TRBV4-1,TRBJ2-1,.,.,TGCGCCAGCAGCCGAAACAGGAGGCAGTTCTTC,CASSRNRRQFF
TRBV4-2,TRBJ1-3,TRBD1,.,TGTGCCAGCAGCCTTATTAGAGGGACAGCAGGCTCTGGAAACACCATATATTTT,CASSLIRGTAGSGNTIYF
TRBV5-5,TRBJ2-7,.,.,TGTGCCAGCAGCTTGGAAGGGTCAGGGCCCGGGCAGTACTTC,CASSLEGSGPGQYF
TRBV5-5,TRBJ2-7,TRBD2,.,TGTGCCAGCAGCCATAAAGGACTAGCAGAATACGAGCAGTACTTC,CASSHKGLAEYEQYF
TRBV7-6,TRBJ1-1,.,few,TGTGCCAGCAGTAGTAGGAACACTGAAGCTTTCTTT,CASSSRNTEAFF
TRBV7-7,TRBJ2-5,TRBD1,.,TGTGCTAGCAGCTCGAGAACCGGGACAGGAGAGACCCAGTACTTC,CASSSRTGTGETQYF
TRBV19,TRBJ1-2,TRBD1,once,TGTGCCAGTAACCGGGACAGGGCCTACTATGGCTACACCTTC,CASNRDRAYYGYTF
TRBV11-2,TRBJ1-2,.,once,TGTGCCAGCAGCTTAGGGAGACAGAGTCATGGCTACACCTTC,CASSLGRQSHGYTF